The 3 T cell receptor beta chains below come from one sample, sequenced in a study of T-cell memory formation after mild COVID-19. MiXCR was run by TCRdb on the 5' RACE reads, yielding one entry per CDR3 protein. In the table there are 350,000 to 550,000 distinct CDR3 sequences, approximately 18% of which are singletons. Sample: PBMCs or a T cell subset sorted from them (not recorded which). These receptors all come from a young man who had mild COVID-19 (a few samples of this study predate the infection). Cell type and time point are not known.

This clonotype occurred a few times. V usage is TRBV4-3 and J usage is TRBJ2-2; the D is unclear. V was pared by 0 bases and J by 6 bases, with 8 bases between. The germline gives CDR1 LGHNA, CDR2 YSLEER. The CDR3 sequence is 14 residues long. CDR3 DNA: TGCGCCAGCAGCCAAGAGGGGTGGGCCGGGGAGCTGTTTTTT. Translation: CASSQEGWAGELFF.

This clonotype showed up just a few times. The V call is TRBV7-3, the J call TRBJ2-2; D is unclear. This CDR3 spans 13 amino acids. V lost 5 bases and J 7 bases, leaving 11 bases between the germline ends. The V gene's germline CDR1 is SGHTA and CDR2 FQGTGA. The CDR3 DNA follows: TGTGCCAGCAGCGCTGGATGGGGCGGGGAGCTGTTTTTT. This encodes CASSAGWGGELFF.

This clonotype appeared a few times. The chain couples TRBV4-1 to TRBJ2-1; TRBD1 might be the D (6 bases). The CDR3 has 16 residues. V lost 1 base and J lost 6, with 16 bases in between. Germline-derived CDR1 and CDR2 are MGHRA and YSYEKL. CDR3 sequence: CASSQVTAGASNEQFF. The CDR3 DNA is TGCGCCAGCAGCCAAGTGACGGCAGGGGCTTCCAATGAGCAGTTCTTC.